This TCR beta chain was sequenced for a study of response to subunit inactivated influenza vaccine. Each CDR3 protein gets one entry after TCRdb re-called the RT-PCR reads with MiXCR. The data hold around 570,000 distinct CDR3 sequences, with 6% to 9% observed a single time. Germline V CDR1 and CDR2: ENHRY, SYGVKD. CDR3 size: 15 residues. The V end was cut by 6 bases, the J end by 0 bases, with 12 bases between. Sequenced here: PBMCs from blood, sampled about 24 months after vaccination. This chain connects TRBV10-3 to TRBJ1-3, with TRBD1 as a possible D gene (5 bases). This receptor was taken from a man aged 45 to 70 who received an inactivated influenza vaccine. The CDR3 is CAISPGSPSGNTIYF. The CDR3 DNA is TGTGCCATCAGCCCAGGGTCGCCCTCTGGAAACACCATATATTTT.